These T cell receptor beta chains were read from a single sample in a study of tumor-infiltrating lymphocytes in localized non-small cell lung cancer. Generated by immunoSEQ multiplex PCR, the TCRdb table keeps only in-frame clones and is missing some. The sample records 7,000 or so clones, around 77% being singletons. The sequenced material came from lung tumor tissue. All receptors come from a human donor with non-small cell lung cancer. Each CDR3 is given with its conserved first and last residue. A D gene is named only where the DNA matches it firmly. Clone size is given for some rows only: seen once, a few or many times, or a class if the clone is expanded.

clone_size: NA
d_call: NA
v_call: TRBV10-1
j_call: TRBJ1-1
cdr3_nt: TGCGCCAGCAGTGAGTCGGGTCTAGGACGAACAAGAGAGGCTTTCTTT
cdr3_aa: CASSESGLGRTREAFF

clone_size: NA
d_call: NA
v_call: TRBV20-1
j_call: TRBJ1-1
cdr3_nt: TGCAGTCCTGTGGCCAACACTGAAGCTTTCTTT
cdr3_aa: CSPVANTEAFF

clone_size: NA
d_call: NA
v_call: TRBV6-1
j_call: TRBJ1-4
cdr3_nt: TGTGCCAGCAGTGAACTCCTTAGGGCAGGAGTGGGCGCAACTAATGAAAAACTGTTTTTT
cdr3_aa: CASSELLRAGVGATNEKLFF

clone_size: NA
d_call: TRBD2
v_call: TRBV2
j_call: TRBJ2-2
cdr3_nt: TGTGCCAGCGGCGGGAGAGATAGCACCGGGGAGCTGTTTTTT
cdr3_aa: CASGGRDSTGELFF

clone_size: NA
d_call: TRBD1
v_call: TRBV6-1
j_call: TRBJ1-1
cdr3_nt: TGTGCCAGCAGGATGGGACAGGGAAGGACTGAAGCTTTCTTT
cdr3_aa: CASRMGQGRTEAFF

clone_size: NA
d_call: NA
v_call: TRBV7-2
j_call: TRBJ2-7
cdr3_nt: TGTGCCAGCAGCCCCGCGCCCCCCGGCTTCACCTACGAGCAGTACTTC
cdr3_aa: CASSPAPPGFTYEQYF

clone_size: NA
d_call: NA
v_call: TRBV6-5
j_call: TRBJ2-3
cdr3_nt: TGTGCCAGCAGCCTGACTAGTCGAGGTAGAGATACGCAGTATTTT
cdr3_aa: CASSLTSRGRDTQYF

clone_size: NA
d_call: TRBD1
v_call: TRBV30
j_call: TRBJ1-2
cdr3_nt: TGTGCCTGGAGTCCTGGGACAGGAGCTGGCTACACCTTC
cdr3_aa: CAWSPGTGAGYTF

clone_size: NA
d_call: NA
v_call: TRBV5-4
j_call: TRBJ1-4
cdr3_nt: TGTGCCAGCAGCTTGAAGGCAAATGAAAAACTGTTTTTT
cdr3_aa: CASSLKANEKLFF

clone_size: NA
d_call: TRBD2
v_call: TRBV5-4
j_call: TRBJ2-7
cdr3_nt: TGTGCCAGCAGCTCTCGGGAGGGCCGAAACTACGAGCAGTACTTC
cdr3_aa: CASSSREGRNYEQYF

clone_size: NA
d_call: NA
v_call: TRBV20-1
j_call: TRBJ1-5
cdr3_nt: TGCAGTGCTAGCGGGGATCAGCCCCAGCATTTT
cdr3_aa: CSASGDQPQHF

clone_size: NA
d_call: NA
v_call: TRBV27
j_call: TRBJ2-2
cdr3_nt: TGTGCCAGCAGTTTGGGGGGAGGCCCCGGGGAGCTGTTTTTT
cdr3_aa: CASSLGGGPGELFF

clone_size: NA
d_call: NA
v_call: TRBV29-1
j_call: TRBJ2-7
cdr3_nt: TGCAGCGTTTGTTCACCAGGGACGTACGAGCAGTACTTC
cdr3_aa: CSVCSPGTYEQYF

clone_size: NA
d_call: NA
v_call: TRBV30
j_call: TRBJ1-6
cdr3_nt: TGTGCCTCCGGGAGGAGCTCCTATAATTCACCCCTCCACTTT
cdr3_aa: CASGRSSYNSPLHF

clone_size: NA
d_call: NA
v_call: TRBV7-9
j_call: TRBJ2-7
cdr3_nt: TGTGCCAGCAGCCCTACAGGATCTACGAACGAGCAGTACTTC
cdr3_aa: CASSPTGSTNEQYF

clone_size: few
d_call: NA
v_call: TRBV7-9
j_call: TRBJ2-7
cdr3_nt: TGTGCCAGCAGCTATGGCAACTACGAGCAGTACTTC
cdr3_aa: CASSYGNYEQYF

clone_size: NA
d_call: NA
v_call: TRBV7-2
j_call: TRBJ2-2
cdr3_nt: TGTGCCAGCAGCACCCGGTCCTCGGGACAGAACACCGGGGAGCTGTTTTTT
cdr3_aa: CASSTRSSGQNTGELFF

clone_size: NA
d_call: NA
v_call: TRBV7-9
j_call: TRBJ1-2
cdr3_nt: TGTGCCAGCAGCTTAGGGGACCTCGGTGGCTACACCTTC
cdr3_aa: CASSLGDLGGYTF

clone_size: NA
d_call: TRBD1
v_call: TRBV7-2
j_call: TRBJ1-2
cdr3_nt: TGTGCCAGCAGCTTATCTCAGGGGGACGGTGGCTACACCTTC
cdr3_aa: CASSLSQGDGGYTF

clone_size: NA
d_call: TRBD1
v_call: TRBV27
j_call: TRBJ1-5
cdr3_nt: TGTGCCAGCAGTTTGAGGGGGCGGAGTAGCAATCAGCCCCAGCATTTT
cdr3_aa: CASSLRGRSSNQPQHF

clone_size: NA
d_call: TRBD2
v_call: TRBV18
j_call: TRBJ2-1
cdr3_nt: TGTGCCAGCTCACCAAGCCTAGCGGGAGCGCGTCCCTACAATGAGCAGTTCTTC
cdr3_aa: CASSPSLAGARPYNEQFF

clone_size: NA
d_call: NA
v_call: TRBV7-3
j_call: TRBJ1-2
cdr3_nt: TGTGCCAGCAGCTTCAACAGGGCGCTTGGCTACACCTTC
cdr3_aa: CASSFNRALGYTF

clone_size: NA
d_call: NA
v_call: TRBV5-4
j_call: TRBJ2-3
cdr3_nt: TGTGCCAGCAGCTTGCGGGAGAGCACAGATACGCAGTATTTT
cdr3_aa: CASSLRESTDTQYF

clone_size: NA
d_call: NA
v_call: TRBV5-1
j_call: TRBJ2-1
cdr3_nt: TGCGCCAGCAGCAGGGAGGCCGGGACTTACGGTAATGAGCAGTTCTTC
cdr3_aa: CASSREAGTYGNEQFF

clone_size: NA
d_call: TRBD1
v_call: TRBV27
j_call: TRBJ1-5
cdr3_nt: TGTGCCAGCAGCCTTATCGGGACAGAGAACAATCAGCCCCAGCATTTT
cdr3_aa: CASSLIGTENNQPQHF

clone_size: NA
d_call: TRBD1
v_call: TRBV5-1
j_call: TRBJ2-7
cdr3_nt: TGCGCCAGCAGCCGACAGGGTAACTACGAGCAGTACTTC
cdr3_aa: CASSRQGNYEQYF

clone_size: few
d_call: NA
v_call: TRBV7-9
j_call: TRBJ2-1
cdr3_nt: TGTGCCAGCTTCCAACTCGGGGATGAGGACGAGCAGTTCTTC
cdr3_aa: CASFQLGDEDEQFF

clone_size: NA
d_call: NA
v_call: TRBV29-1
j_call: TRBJ1-1
cdr3_nt: TGCAGCGTGCAGATGAACACTGAAGCTTTCTTT
cdr3_aa: CSVQMNTEAFF

clone_size: few
d_call: NA
v_call: TRBV30
j_call: TRBJ1-1
cdr3_nt: TGTGCCTGGAGTGTACGTGGACTCGGAGATACTGAAGCTTTCTTT
cdr3_aa: CAWSVRGLGDTEAFF

clone_size: NA
d_call: TRBD1
v_call: TRBV12-5
j_call: TRBJ1-1
cdr3_nt: TGTGCTAGTGGTCCGCCCGGGACAGGGGTAGGGAACACTGAAGCTTTCTTT
cdr3_aa: CASGPPGTGVGNTEAFF

clone_size: once
d_call: NA
v_call: TRBV27
j_call: TRBJ2-7
cdr3_nt: TGTGCCAGCAGTCTCATAATGGGCTTCAACTCCTACGAGCAGTACTTC
cdr3_aa: CASSLIMGFNSYEQYF

clone_size: NA
d_call: NA
v_call: TRBV11-3
j_call: TRBJ2-1
cdr3_nt: TGTGCCAGCAGCTTAGGTTCGAGGATCACCTACAATGAGCAGTTCTTC
cdr3_aa: CASSLGSRITYNEQFF

clone_size: NA
d_call: TRBD2
v_call: TRBV6-5
j_call: TRBJ2-7
cdr3_nt: TGTGCCAGCAGTACTAGCGGGAGGGACGAGCAGTACTTC
cdr3_aa: CASSTSGRDEQYF

clone_size: NA
d_call: NA
v_call: TRBV29-1
j_call: TRBJ2-2
cdr3_nt: TGCAGCGTTAAAGGCCCCATGGGGAGGGGGCCGAACACCGGGGAGCTGTTTTTT
cdr3_aa: CSVKGPMGRGPNTGELFF

clone_size: NA
d_call: TRBD2
v_call: TRBV2
j_call: TRBJ2-3
cdr3_nt: TGTGCCAGCAGTATCCTAGCGGGAGGGGCAGATACGCAGTATTTT
cdr3_aa: CASSILAGGADTQYF

clone_size: NA
d_call: TRBD1
v_call: TRBV5-1
j_call: TRBJ1-1
cdr3_nt: TGCGCCAGCAGCTCGACAGGGTTGAACACTGAAGCTTTCTTT
cdr3_aa: CASSSTGLNTEAFF

clone_size: NA
d_call: NA
v_call: TRBV4-1
j_call: TRBJ2-5
cdr3_nt: TGCGCCAGCAGCCAGACACAAGGGTTGATAGAGACCCAGTACTTC
cdr3_aa: CASSQTQGLIETQYF

clone_size: NA
d_call: TRBD1
v_call: TRBV18
j_call: TRBJ1-3
cdr3_nt: TGTGCCAGCTCACCGACAGGGGGTACTTTCGGAAACACCATATATTTT
cdr3_aa: CASSPTGGTFGNTIYF

clone_size: NA
d_call: NA
v_call: TRBV5-4
j_call: TRBJ2-3
cdr3_nt: TGTGCCAGCAGCCGCCCCCTAAGCACAGATACGCAGTATTTT
cdr3_aa: CASSRPLSTDTQYF

clone_size: NA
d_call: NA
v_call: TRBV4-1
j_call: TRBJ1-5
cdr3_nt: TGCGCCAGCAGCCTCACTTCTACGGGGTGGAATCAGCCCCAGCATTTT
cdr3_aa: CASSLTSTGWNQPQHF

clone_size: once
d_call: NA
v_call: TRBV29-1
j_call: TRBJ2-7
cdr3_nt: TGCAGCGTCACATGGGCGGGGCGCTACGAGCAGTACTTC
cdr3_aa: CSVTWAGRYEQYF

clone_size: NA
d_call: NA
v_call: TRBV27
j_call: TRBJ1-1
cdr3_nt: TGTGCCAGCAGTGAACAGGGTAGGACTGAAGCTTTCTTT
cdr3_aa: CASSEQGRTEAFF

clone_size: NA
d_call: NA
v_call: TRBV5-1
j_call: TRBJ1-3
cdr3_nt: TGCGCCAGCAGCTTAGACCTCTCTGGAAACACCATATATTTT
cdr3_aa: CASSLDLSGNTIYF

clone_size: NA
d_call: NA
v_call: TRBV7-3
j_call: TRBJ1-3
cdr3_nt: TGTGCCAGCAGCTCAAACTCTGGAAACACCATATATTTT
cdr3_aa: CASSSNSGNTIYF

clone_size: NA
d_call: TRBD2
v_call: TRBV10-1
j_call: TRBJ2-3
cdr3_nt: TGCGCCAGCAAGATGACTAGCGGACCCACAGATACGCAGTATTTT
cdr3_aa: CASKMTSGPTDTQYF

clone_size: NA
d_call: TRBD2
v_call: TRBV6-6
j_call: TRBJ2-7
cdr3_nt: TGTGCCAGCAGTTCCCCGGGACTAGGGGAAAGCGAGCAGTACTTC
cdr3_aa: CASSSPGLGESEQYF

clone_size: NA
d_call: NA
v_call: TRBV28
j_call: TRBJ1-3
cdr3_nt: TGTGCCAGCAGTTTGACAGGTTCTGGAAACACCATATATTTT
cdr3_aa: CASSLTGSGNTIYF

clone_size: few
d_call: TRBD2
v_call: TRBV10-3
j_call: TRBJ2-1
cdr3_nt: TGTGCCATCAGTGGAGTTAGCGGGGCCTACAATGAGCAGTTCTTC
cdr3_aa: CAISGVSGAYNEQFF